This TCR beta chain came from a study of blood T cells in healthy people across ages. The wider study: Per every two T cells, about one barcoded beta molecule was captured by template switching.

The CDR3 has 18 residues. Germline values: CDR1 LNHDA, CDR2 SQIVND (reference sequence). Alongside a J-beta primer mix, a sample-barcoded 5' primer served in a second PCR lasting about 7 to 11 cycles. TCRdb reanalysed the 5' RACE reads using MiXCR and keeps one entry per CDR3 protein. This table has about 320,000 distinct CDR3 sequences, 27% appearing once. The rearrangement joins TRBV19 to TRBJ2-5, with TRBD2 identical over 13 bases. The end of the DNA fits TRBJ2-1 better, so the J call may be wrong. The receptor was isolated from a woman in her seventies in good health. Sequencing was carried out using blood. CDR3 DNA sequence: TGTGCCAGTGCTACGGGACTAGCGGGGCCAAAACCTTACAATGAGCAGTTCTTC. Its protein product is CASATGLAGPKPYNEQFF.